Many counts were recorded for the clone carrying this T cell receptor (beta chain). Antigen: not known. This record belongs to a study of neurological immune-mediated disorders. Study observations and caveats: The most TCR clonal expansion was seen in HTLV-1-associated myelopathy, whereas the least was seen in multiple sclerosis, below the level in healthy controls. CDR3 amino acid sequences of expanded clones were not shared across subjects, a result suggesting private repertoires in all groups.

V was trimmed by 5 bases and J by 0 bases, leaving 13 bases between them. The CDR3 has 16 residues. Germline CDR1 and CDR2: SGHVS and FQNEAQ. TCRdb passed the 5' RACE reads through MiXCR, listing each CDR3 protein once. The data show around 64,000 distinct CDR3 sequences, 2.5% to 3.5% seen once. Unsorted libraries were prepared from 2 million PBMCs that had been stored at -80 C. The sequenced sample consisted of PBMCs. J is TRBJ2-2 and V is TRBV7-8; D is uncertain. This clonotype was sampled from a woman between 45 and 60 years old with multiple sclerosis. The DNA of the CDR3 is TGTGCCAGCAGCCGCCTTGGGGATGCGAACACCGGGGAGCTGTTTTTT. It is translated as CASSRLGDANTGELFF.